Shown below are 5 T cell receptor beta chains from a single sample sequenced in a study of shared clonotypes between healthy human individuals (dated by TCRdb to the early 2020s). The receptor library was made with the immunoSEQ multiplex PCR assay. TCRdb re-hosts the immuneACCESS table, in-frame sequences only. Its copies lack some clones; in the studies checked, an unresolved V gene accounts for under half of them, and the cause for the rest is not known. This sample has over a million clones in its table, and more than 65% of those were observed once. About 1.5% of the sample is in the top ten clones. The sequenced sample was memory CD4+ T cells sorted from blood. In light of the paper, this sample's cell subset or site label describes: CD45RA-negative fraction. The source of these receptors is a young man in good health.

The chain has TRBV2 and TRBJ2-7; 9 bases agree with TRBD2. The germline V gene has CDR1 SNHLY and CDR2 FYNNEI. V shed 4 bases, J shed 2 bases, and the junction held 3 bases outside the gene matches. The CDR3 totals 14 residues. CDR3 region: CASSASGNTYEQYF. Here the CDR3 DNA reads TGTGCCAGCAGTGCTAGCGGGAATACCTACGAGCAGTACTTC.

The chain links TRBV19 to TRBJ2-5; TRBD1 might be the D (5 bases). From germline, CDR1 is LNHDA and CDR2 SQIVND (reference sequence). Trimming removed 5 bases from V and 1 base from J, with 14 bases in between. The CDR3 loop spans 15 amino acids. CDR3 in DNA: TGTGCCAGTAGTTCTTACGACAGCCTCCAAGAGACCCAGTACTTC. Amino acids: CASSSYDSLQETQYF. Combining the CDR3 with reference TRBV19 and TRBJ2-5 gives the whole variable domain DGGITQSPKYLFRKEGQNVTLSCEQNLNHDAMYWYRQDPGQGLRLIYYSQIVNDFQKGDIAEGYSVSREKKESFPLTVTSAQKNPTAFYLCASSSYDSLQETQYFGPGTRLLVL.

This clone was counted ten times or more. This specimen includes other DNA sequences encoding the same CDR3. The chain is built from TRBV28 and TRBJ1-1, with D tentatively TRBD1 (6 bases). The germline V and J ends were trimmed by 2 bases and 11 bases, with 9 bases remaining between them. CDR3 length equals 11 residues. Germline CDR1 is MDHEN and CDR2 is SYDVKM. CDR3 in DNA: TGTGCCAGCAGTTTACAGGGGAGGGCTTTCTTT. This encodes CASSLQGRAFF. Using reference TRBV28 and TRBJ1-1 for the parts outside the CDR3, the full variable domain is DVKVTQSSRYLVKRTGEKVFLECVQDMDHENMFWYRQDPGLGLRLIYFSYDVKMKEKGDIPEGYSVSREKKERFSLILESASTNQTSMYLCASSLQGRAFFGQGTRLTVV.

This clone was seen repeatedly, ten times or more. CDR3 bases: TGTGCCAGCAGTGATGAGGTGTCACCCCTCCACTTT. Translating gives CASSDEVSPLHF. The chain is built from TRBV2 and TRBJ1-6, with D unclear. Per the germline V gene, CDR1 is SNHLY and CDR2 is FYNNEI. Trimming cost V 3 bases and J 10 bases, with 7 bases left between them. The CDR3 is 12 residues long. The complete variable domain, with remaining parts taken from reference TRBV2 and TRBJ1-6, reads EPEVTQTPSHQVTQMGQEVILRCVPISNHLYFYWYRQILGQKVEFLVSFYNNEISEKSEIFDDQFSVERPDGSNFTLKIRSTKLEDSAMYFCASSDEVSPLHFGNGTRLTVT.

In its sample, this clone was seen a few times. The chain couples TRBV28 to TRBJ1-1; weak D call: TRBD1 (5 bases). Germline-derived CDR1 and CDR2 are MDHEN and SYDVKM. The CDR3 covers 15 residues. Trimming shortened V by 5 bases and J by 1 base, and 14 bases separated the two germline ends. CDR3 sequence: CASSPSGLSNTEAFF. CDR3 nucleotide sequence: TGTGCCAGCAGTCCGTCGGGACTCTCGAACACTGAAGCTTTCTTT.